This TCR beta chain was sequenced during a study of T cell responses to AZD1222 COVID-19 vaccine. As for the study in general: It was second doses at about 4 or about 12 weeks that were pooled. Overall study results and limits: Possibly, clonal diversity was underestimated; donors were largely white British and included more females. Breadth and depth of Spike-specific TCRs rose after two AZD1222 doses.

Measured with immunoSEQ multiplex PCR; TCRdb has only the in-frame clones, and not every one. The sample has about 130,000 clones; more than 70% are singletons. From germline, CDR1 is MDHEN and CDR2 SYDVKM. Between the trimmed V and J ends, which lost 8 bases and 4 bases, there was a span of 20 bases. This CDR3 region has 15 residues. With regard to this clone: Its specificity is unknown.

The chain recombines TRBV28 with TRBJ1-2; tentatively, D is TRBD1 (5 bases). This specimen consisted of peripheral blood, obtained on day 0 of AZD1222 vaccination. This sequence was found in an adult in good health. The CDR3 DNA reads TGTGCCAGCGGGGAGTCGGGGCGGATTACCTATGGCTACACCTTC. Amino acids: CASGESGRITYGYTF.